This entry lists 15 T cell receptor beta chains sequenced from one sample in a study of blood T cell repertoires in COVID-19. Some clones are missing from TCRdb's copy, which holds only in-frame ones; the method was immunoSEQ multiplex PCR. This table holds 25,000 to 30,000 clones, under 80% found once. The sequencing sample was made of peripheral blood. The receptor set was obtained from an older man with acute or convalescent COVID-19.

The V gene is TRBV24-1, the J gene TRBJ2-1; a possible D gene is TRBD2 (5 bases). The CDR3 covers 15 residues. The V end was cut by 3 bases, the J end by 10 bases, with 18 bases between. CDR1 KGHDR and CDR2 SFDVKD come from the germline V gene. The CDR3 DNA reads TGTGCCACCAGTGATGTCCCCGGCGGGCCGGGGGAGCAGTTCTTC. Translated, it gives CATSDVPGGPGEQFF.

The chain has TRBV5-6 and TRBJ1-6; TRBD1 aligns across 9 bases. The CDR3 has 13 amino acids. V shed 3 bases and J 12 bases; nucleotides not matched to a gene: 4. Germline assignment: CDR1 SGHDT and CDR2 YYEEEE. The CDR3 sequence is CASSYRQGGPLHF. The CDR3 bases are TGTGCCAGCAGCTATCGACAGGGGGGACCCCTCCACTTT.

A few counts support this clone. V usage is TRBV5-1 and J usage is TRBJ1-2, with D maybe TRBD1 (5 bases). Germline V CDR1 and CDR2: SGHRS, YFSETQ. The CDR3 has 15 amino acids. V was pared by 0 bases and J by 1 base, with 10 bases between. This CDR3 is CASSLGPGNNYGYTF. The CDR3 DNA is TGCGCCAGCAGCTTGGGACCAGGGAATAACTATGGCTACACCTTC.

This clone has a handful of counts. The V and J genes are TRBV4-3 and TRBJ2-3; 8 nucleotides match TRBD2. Germline V gives CDR1 LGHNA, CDR2 YSLEER. V was pared by 4 bases and J by 8 bases, with 11 bases of the junction left unmatched. There are 15 residues in the CDR3. The CDR3 coding sequence is TGCGCCAGCAGCCCCGACTCTAGCGGGCGGATTACGCAGTATTTT. The encoded protein is CASSPDSSGRITQYF.

CDR3 region: CASSVGRGKGTEAFF. The CDR3, as DNA: TGTGCCAGCAGCGTAGGCAGGGGAAAAGGAACTGAAGCTTTCTTT. The chain combines TRBV9 with TRBJ1-1, with a tentative D call TRBD1 (6 bases). The germline CDR1 and CDR2 sequences are SGDLS and YYNGEE. The CDR3 has 15 amino acids. Trimming shortened V by 0 bases and J by 5 bases, and 14 bases separated the two germline ends.

The chain uses TRBV19 and TRBJ2-1; the match to TRBD2 covers 16 bases. CDR1 and CDR2 (germline): LNHDA, SQIVND (reference sequence). The CDR3 extends over 15 amino acids. V lost 8 bases and J lost 7; bases outside the gene matches: 5. CDR3 nucleotides: TGTGCCAGTTCGGGACTAGCGGGAGGGCCGAATGAGCAGTTCTTC. It specifies CASSGLAGGPNEQFF.

The chain couples TRBV7-9 to TRBJ1-1, with 8 bases identical to TRBD1. This CDR3 region has 14 residues. J gave up 5 bases and V 1 base, and 3 bases lay outside the gene matches. Germline CDR1 SEHNR, CDR2 FQNEAQ (reference sequence). The CDR3 loop reads CASSLVQGATEAFF. The DNA of the CDR3 is TGTGCCAGCAGCTTAGTCCAGGGGGCTACTGAAGCTTTCTTT.

This clone showed up just a few times. The rearrangement joins TRBV2 to TRBJ2-5; the D is unclear. Germline loops: CDR1 SNHLY, CDR2 FYNNEI. CDR3 length: 13 amino acids. Trimming took off 6 bases at V and 5 bases at J, with 13 bases between the two ends. CDR3 nucleotides: TGTGCCAGCAGCATAACCCCTCGGGAGACCCAGTACTTC. Protein sequence: CASSITPRETQYF.

The chain recombines TRBV2 with TRBJ1-5; 8 bases align to TRBD1. The CDR3 totals 15 residues. The germline V gene encodes CDR1 SNHLY and CDR2 FYNNEI. After removal of 3 bases from V and 6 bases from J, the junction contained 7 bases not matched to a gene. In DNA form, the CDR3 reads TGTGCCAGCAGTGACGGACAGGGTGGGTTTCAGCCCCAGCATTTT. It codes for CASSDGQGGFQPQHF.

The genes are TRBV7-9 and TRBJ2-7, with 8 bases fitting TRBD1. V lost 1 base and J lost 0; bases outside the gene matches: 2. Germline V gene data show CDR1 as SEHNR and CDR2 as FQNEAQ (reference sequence). CDR3 length: 15 residues. CDR3 coding DNA: TGTGCCAGCAGCTTAGACAGGGGGAGCTCCTACGAGCAGTACTTC. Translating it yields CASSLDRGSSYEQYF. The full variable domain, with the rest looked up from reference TRBV7-9 and TRBJ2-7, is DTGVSQNPRHKITKRGQNVTFRCDPISEHNRLYWYRQTLGQGPEFLTYFQNEAQLEKSRLLSDRFSAERPKGSFSTLEIQRTEQGDSAMYLCASSLDRGSSYEQYFGPGTRLTVT.

V gene TRBV7-2 combines with J gene TRBJ2-5, with D perhaps matching TRBD1 (6 bases). Germline assignment: CDR1 SGHTA and CDR2 FQGNSA. V lost 2 bases and J lost 2, with 12 bases in between. CDR3 length equals 15 residues. CDR3 protein: CASSLTRQEQETQYF. CDR3 nucleotides: TGTGCCAGCAGCTTAACGAGACAGGAGCAAGAGACCCAGTACTTC.

This clone was observed a handful of times. The chain uses TRBV9 and TRBJ2-2; 9 bases agree with TRBD2. The trim removed 0 bases at V and 5 bases at J, leaving 5 bases unmatched. CDR1 is SGDLS and CDR2 is YYNGEE in the germline V gene. This CDR3 comprises 16 residues. The CDR3 nucleotides are TGTGCCAGCAGCGTAGCTAGCGGGGTCCCAACCGGGGAGCTGTTTTTT. Protein: CASSVASGVPTGELFF.

This chain links TRBV28 with TRBJ2-3, with TRBD2 matching 10 bases. Trimming at V came to 2 bases and at J to 0 bases, leaving 8 bases not matched to a gene. Germline V gene data show CDR1 as MDHEN and CDR2 as SYDVKM. CDR3 length: 18 amino acids. The CDR3 coding sequence is TGTGCCAGCAGTTTACCCAAGGGACTAGCGCGGAGCACAGATACGCAGTATTTT. Translated: CASSLPKGLARSTDTQYF.

This chain links TRBV10-3 with TRBJ1-1; D is unclear. There are 13 residues in the CDR3. The V and J ends lost 6 bases and 4 bases respectively, with 12 bases between them. Germline V gene sequence: CDR1 ENHRY, CDR2 SYGVKD. CDR3 coding DNA: TGTGCCATCAGCGGCTCTGGGAGCACTGAAGCTTTCTTT. Protein sequence: CAISGSGSTEAFF.

This clone is a singleton in its sample. This sequence joins TRBV19 and TRBJ2-7; TRBD1 matches 7 bases. V shed 6 bases and J 0 bases; nucleotides not matched to a gene: 5. The germline gives CDR1 LNHDA, CDR2 SQIVND (reference sequence). The CDR3 has 14 residues. The CDR3 DNA follows: TGTGCCAGTAGACCGACAGGGAGCTCCTACGAGCAGTACTTC. Translation: CASRPTGSSYEQYF. Combining the CDR3 with reference TRBV19 and TRBJ2-7 gives the whole variable domain DGGITQSPKYLFRKEGQNVTLSCEQNLNHDAMYWYRQDPGQGLRLIYYSQIVNDFQKGDIAEGYSVSREKKESFPLTVTSAQKNPTAFYLCASRPTGSSYEQYFGPGTRLTVT.